These 24 T cell receptor beta chains originate from one sample sequenced in a study of regulatory T cells in long-lasting Graves disease. Arm-PCR of CDR3 regions with iRepertoire HTBI primers generated TCR beta libraries. TCRdb recomputed calls from the multiplex PCR reads with MiXCR, one row per CDR3 protein. The sample holds 350,000 to 450,000 distinct CDR3 sequences, about 15% seen once. The time point was: newly diagnosed GD, antithyroid drugs for less than 3 months. Scientists built the TCR library using RNA that was extracted from PBMCs. The data were also submitted as part of a second study, on T cells in Graves' hyperthyroidism and ophthalmopathy.

The starting material was peripheral blood mononuclear cells (PBMCs), obtained at new diagnosis, from a patient treated with antithyroid drugs. The receptors stem from a woman in her twenties or thirties with Graves disease.

The J gene is TRBJ2-3, the V gene TRBV5-1; a possible D gene is TRBD2 (6 bases). The CDR3 runs to 15 residues. The ends were cut back, 4 bases at V and 5 bases at J, with 17 bases in the middle. Germline V lookup: CDR1 SGHRS, CDR2 YFSETQ. CDR3 sequence reads: CASSLSRLVGDTQYF. The CDR3 DNA reads TGCGCCAGCAGCCTCTCCCGACTAGTTGGAGATACGCAGTATTTT.

This clonotype was counted at least ten times. The rearrangement links TRBV5-1 to TRBJ2-5; 8 bases map to TRBD1. Germline V gene data show CDR1 as SGHRS and CDR2 as YFSETQ. This CDR3 region has 16 residues. Unmatched junction bases numbered 13, after V lost 4 bases and J lost 5 bases. CDR3 nucleotides: TGCGCCAGCAGCCAGTCCAACAGGGGGGAGGAGGAGACCCAGTACTTC. Its translation is CASSQSNRGEEETQYF.

This clonotype was seen ten or more times. This is likely a read error, given that the CDR3 carries no conserved phenylalanine or tryptophan at its end. The chain couples TRBV2 to TRBJ2-5; D possibly corresponds to TRBD1 (6 bases). V was shortened by 0 bases and J by 6 bases, with 17 bases between the two germline ends. The CDR3 covers 16 residues. Germline CDR1 and CDR2: SNHLY and FYNNEI. CDR3 sequence (DNA): TGTGCCAGCAGTGAAGCCCAACCCCAACAGGGACAGACCCAGTACCTC. Amino acid sequence: CASSEAQPQQGQTQYL.

The sample holds a few counts of this clonotype. The chain is built from TRBV27 and TRBJ2-2; D not resolved. Between the trimmed V and J ends, which lost 1 base and 7 bases, there was a span of 10 bases. The CDR3 length is 14 residues. The germline V gene encodes CDR1 MNHEY and CDR2 SMNVEV (reference sequence). CDR3 nucleotides: TGTGCCAGCAGTTTATTGCCGGGCCTCGGGGAGCTGTTTTTT. Translation: CASSLLPGLGELFF.

This clonotype appeared many times. The genes are TRBV5-1 and TRBJ2-1; TRBD2 matches at 8 bases. Trimming took 4 bases from V and 7 from J; bases not matched to a gene: 10. The CDR3 consists of 15 residues. CDR1 SGHRS and CDR2 YFSETQ come from the germline V gene. CDR3 loop: CASSLDTGLGNEQFF. Written as DNA, the CDR3 is TGCGCCAGCAGCCTAGATACGGGACTAGGGAATGAGCAGTTCTTC.

About this clonotype: This may arise from a read error, as a much more abundant clone is one base away. The chain employs TRBV30 and TRBJ1-2; D not certain. CDR1 is GTSNPN, CDR2 SVGIG, per germline (reference sequence). The CDR3 length is 13 residues. V was clipped by 5 bases and J by 8 bases, with 18 bases between them. Here the CDR3 reads CAWRELRTGGYTF. DNA for the CDR3: TGTGCCTGGCGTGAACTGAGGACGGGCGGCTACACCTTC.

This clonotype has a handful of counts. Relative to the germline gene, one junction end is altered; a read error may explain this. The V gene is TRBV2, the J gene TRBJ2-1; 7 bases agree with TRBD2. The CDR3 has 19 amino acids. Germline-derived CDR1 and CDR2 are SNHLY and FYNNEI. The CDR3: CASSPAKTSQFISYNEQFF. The CDR3 DNA reads TGCGCCAGCAGCCCCGCCAAGACTAGCCAATTTATATCCTACAATGAGCAGTTCTTC.

This clonotype appeared many times. The chain joins TRBV18 to TRBJ2-1, with 7 positions matching TRBD2. The germline V gene encodes CDR1 KGHSH and CDR2 LQKENI. The CDR3 spans 16 residues. With 5 bases clipped from V and 4 bases from J, the junction kept 11 bases outside the gene matches. This chain's CDR3 is CASSSRLGGEYNEQFF. The CDR3 DNA sequence: TGTGCCAGCTCATCCCGTCTTGGGGGGGAATACAATGAGCAGTTCTTC.

The chain has TRBV2 and TRBJ2-7; perhaps TRBD2 as D (6 bases). Trimming took 7 bases from V and 6 from J, leaving 16 bases between them. CDR3 length: 13 amino acids. The germline gives CDR1 SNHLY, CDR2 FYNNEI. The CDR3 coding sequence is TGTGCCAGCACCACGGGAGCGGGCCTCGAGCAGTACTTC. Amino acids: CASTTGAGLEQYF.

This clonotype came up many times. This chain connects TRBV5-6 to TRBJ1-4, with D possibly being TRBD1 (6 bases). The CDR3 runs 14 residues. Trimming left V 2 bases short and J 8 bases short, with 13 bases between. From germline, CDR1 is SGHDT and CDR2 YYEEEE. Here the CDR3 DNA reads TGTGCCAGCAGCTTACAGGGACGTGAGGAAAAACTGTTTTTT. Its translation is CASSLQGREEKLFF.

This chain joins TRBV12-3 or TRBV12-4 and TRBJ2-1; 7 nucleotides align to TRBD2. With 1 base clipped from V and 7 bases from J, the junction kept 10 bases outside the gene matches. The CDR3 has 16 amino acids. CDR3 sequence: CASSLEGLGAANEQFF. The DNA of the CDR3 is TGTGCCAGCAGTTTAGAAGGACTAGGCGCCGCAAATGAGCAGTTCTTC.

J is TRBJ1-5 and V is TRBV6-5; 7 nucleotides match TRBD1. After removal of 2 bases from V and 5 bases from J, the junction contained 3 bases not matched to a gene. CDR1 and CDR2 (germline): MNHEY, SVGAGI. CDR3 length equals 14 residues. This chain's CDR3 is CASSYRQGDQPQHF. In DNA form, the CDR3 reads TGTGCCAGCAGTTACAGACAGGGAGATCAGCCCCAGCATTTT.

As for this clonotype: This may arise from a read error, as a much more abundant clone is one base away. The chain combines TRBV7-2 with TRBJ2-7, with D maybe TRBD1 (6 bases). This CDR3 is built from 14 residues. Looked up from germline, CDR1 is SGHTA and CDR2 is FQGNSA. The V end was cut by 1 base, the J end by 3 bases, with 10 bases between. The CDR3 region is CASSLGAGVYEQYF. In DNA, the CDR3 is TGTGCCAGCAGCTTAGGGGCAGGGGTCTACGAGCAGTACTTC.

This clonotype was seen many times. This chain links TRBV28 with TRBJ2-5; weak D call: TRBD1 (6 bases). V lost 3 bases to trimming and J lost 7 bases, with 15 bases between them. The CDR3 extends over 14 amino acids. Germline lookup yields CDR1 MDHEN and CDR2 SYDVKM. The CDR3 protein is CASSFGGRVATQYF. The CDR3 nucleotides read TGTGCCAGCAGTTTTGGGGGCCGGGTAGCGACCCAGTACTTC.

This clonotype was observed many times. The chain is built from TRBV12-3 or TRBV12-4 and TRBJ2-1; 9 bases align to TRBD2. The CDR3 is 18 residues long. The V segment lost 5 bases and the J segment 3 bases; nucleotides outside the gene matches: 14. The CDR3 coding sequence is TGTGCCAGCAGTCCCCTCTGGGGCGGGAGGGTACTCTACAATGAGCAGTTCTTC. Amino acid sequence: CASSPLWGGRVLYNEQFF.

The chain employs TRBV11-2 and TRBJ2-1; unclear D gene. This CDR3 is 15 amino acids long. Germline values: CDR1 SGHAT, CDR2 FQNNGV. Trimming cost V 4 bases and J 1 base, with 11 bases left between them. The DNA for the CDR3 is TGTGCCAGCAGCTCTTACCATAGGTCCTACAATGAGCAGTTCTTC. Its protein is CASSSYHRSYNEQFF. Combining the CDR3 with reference TRBV11-2 and TRBJ2-1 gives the whole variable domain EAGVAQSPRYKIIEKRQSVAFWCNPISGHATLYWYQQILGQGPKLLIQFQNNGVVDDSQLPKDRFSAERLKGVDSTLKIQPAKLEDSAVYLCASSSYHRSYNEQFFGPGTRLTVL.

On this clonotype: Being one base from a much bigger clone, this may be a read error. The rearrangement links TRBV3-1 to TRBJ2-5; D gene ambiguous. The germline V gene encodes CDR1 LGHDT and CDR2 YNNKEL (reference sequence). Between the trimmed V and J ends, which lost 5 bases and 5 bases, there was a span of 18 bases. The CDR3 is 15 amino acids. CDR3 nucleotides: TGTGCCAGCAGCAAAAAAACCCCGAGGTGGGAGACCCAGTACTTC. Translation gives CASSKKTPRWETQYF.

This clonotype was recorded many times. This sequence joins TRBV5-1 and TRBJ2-7; tentative D call: TRBD2 (5 bases). Germline values: CDR1 SGHRS, CDR2 YFSETQ. The CDR3 is 14 amino acids. V was clipped by 3 bases and J by 5 bases, with 15 bases between them. The DNA for the CDR3 is TGCGCCAGCAGCTCCCGAGAGGGAAGGAACGAGCAGTACTTC. Translated: CASSSREGRNEQYF.

This clonotype was detected many times. This rearrangement joins TRBV12-3 or TRBV12-4 to TRBJ2-1; unclear D gene. Trimming stripped 6 bases from V and 12 bases from J, with 24 bases between. The CDR3 spans 15 residues. This chain's CDR3 is CASSPQNTGVAPQFF. Written as DNA, the CDR3 is TGTGCCAGCAGCCCTCAAAATACCGGAGTGGCACCGCAGTTCTTC.

The rearrangement links TRBV5-1 to TRBJ2-7; 9 bases match TRBD1. This CDR3 region has 15 residues. The germline gives CDR1 SGHRS, CDR2 YFSETQ. Trimming cost V 6 bases and J 5 bases; bases outside gene matches: 12. The CDR3 loop is CASTHAGTGYHEQYF. CDR3 nucleotide sequence: TGCGCCAGCACTCACGCCGGGACAGGGTACCACGAGCAGTACTTC.

The chain recombines TRBV5-1 with TRBJ2-2; 10 bases map to TRBD2. The germline CDR1 and CDR2 sequences are SGHRS and YFSETQ. The J segment lost 6 bases and the V segment lost 2 bases, leaving 7 bases of the junction unmatched. The CDR3 totals 16 residues. CDR3 sequence (DNA): TGCGCCAGCAGCTTAGAAGGACTAGCGGAACCCGGGGAGCTGTTTTTT. Translated, it gives CASSLEGLAEPGELFF.

This clonotype came up many times. The chain has TRBV29-1 and TRBJ2-5, with D perhaps matching TRBD2 (6 bases). The CDR3 consists of 12 residues. CDR1 and CDR2 (germline): SQVTM, ANQGSEA. V shed 4 bases and J shed 4 bases, with 10 bases lying between them. DNA for the CDR3: TGCAGCGTTGGGGACTCGGGAGAGACCCAGTACTTC. It codes for CSVGDSGETQYF.

This clonotype was detected only a few times. The J gene is TRBJ2-1, the V gene TRBV12-3 or TRBV12-4, with a possible D match to TRBD1 (8 bases). The ends were cut back, 5 bases at V and 0 bases at J, with 17 bases in the middle. The CDR3 is made up of 17 amino acids. The CDR3 DNA is TGTGCCAGCAGTCTATTAACAGGGGGGGGCTCCTACAATGAGCAGTTCTTC. It specifies CASSLLTGGGSYNEQFF.

For this clonotype: This CDR3 fails to terminate in the conserved phenylalanine or tryptophan, so it likely reflects a read error. The gene calls are TRBV20-1 and TRBJ1-2; a possible D gene is TRBD1 (6 bases). Germline CDR1 and CDR2: DFQATT and SNEGSKA (reference sequence). Between the trimmed V and J ends, which lost 1 base and 8 bases, there was a span of 11 bases. This CDR3 region has 12 residues. The CDR3 region is CSARVGTSGYTS. Here the CDR3 DNA reads TGCAGTGCTAGAGTCGGGACAAGCGGCTACACCTCC.